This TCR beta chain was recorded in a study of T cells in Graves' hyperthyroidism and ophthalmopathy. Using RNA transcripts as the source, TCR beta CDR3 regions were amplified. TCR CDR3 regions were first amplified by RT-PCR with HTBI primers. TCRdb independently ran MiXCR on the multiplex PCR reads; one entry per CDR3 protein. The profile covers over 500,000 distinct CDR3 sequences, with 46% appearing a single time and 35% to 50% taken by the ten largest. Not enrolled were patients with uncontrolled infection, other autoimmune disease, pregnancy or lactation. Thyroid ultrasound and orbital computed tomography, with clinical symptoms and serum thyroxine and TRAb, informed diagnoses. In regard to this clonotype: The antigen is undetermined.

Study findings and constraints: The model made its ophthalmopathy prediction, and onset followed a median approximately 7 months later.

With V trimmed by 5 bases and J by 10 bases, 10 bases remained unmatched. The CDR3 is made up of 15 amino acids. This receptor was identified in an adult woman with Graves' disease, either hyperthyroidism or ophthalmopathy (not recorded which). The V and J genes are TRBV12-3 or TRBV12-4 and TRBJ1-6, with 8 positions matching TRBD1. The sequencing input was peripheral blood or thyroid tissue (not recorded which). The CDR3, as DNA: TGTGCCAGCAGTAACACCCAGGGGGCTAGGTCACCCCTCCACTTT. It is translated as CASSNTQGARSPLHF.